These 3 T cell receptor beta chains were all obtained from the same sample, sequenced in a study of T cells in Graves' hyperthyroidism and ophthalmopathy. Amplification of TCR beta CDR3 regions used RNA as the template. Researchers ran a first-round RT-PCR on the TCR CDR3 using the HTBI primer set. TCRdb reprocessed the multiplex PCR reads via MiXCR and lists one record per CDR3 protein. The table shows about 560,000 distinct CDR3 sequences, with 35% to 55% occurring only once. The sequenced sample consisted of peripheral blood or thyroid tissue (not recorded which). The origin of the receptors is a woman in her late teens or twenties with Graves' hyperthyroidism.

CDR3 loop: CASNQFQETQYF. The CDR3 DNA reads TGTGCCAGCAACCAGTTCCAAGAGACCCAGTACTTC. This chain uses TRBV13 with TRBJ2-5; D is unclear. There are 12 residues in the CDR3. Trimming stripped 7 bases from V and 1 base from J, with 7 bases between. Germline lookup yields CDR1 PRHDT and CDR2 FYEKMQ (reference sequence).

This clonotype was seen ten or more times. The rearrangement links TRBV2 to TRBJ2-7; D gene uncertain. This CDR3 spans 13 amino acids. V was pared by 5 bases and J by 0 bases, with 8 bases between. Germline-derived CDR1 and CDR2 are SNHLY and FYNNEI. CDR3 protein: CASSSDASYEQYF. DNA of the CDR3: TGTGCCAGCAGTTCGGACGCCTCCTACGAGCAGTACTTC.

J is TRBJ1-5 and V is TRBV15; weak D call: TRBD1 (5 bases). The CDR3 is 16 residues long. CDR1 LNHNV and CDR2 YYDKDF come from the germline V gene (reference sequence). V lost 1 base and J 4 bases, leaving 14 bases between the germline ends. Here the CDR3 reads CATSRVAGLLNQPQHF. The CDR3 bases are TGTGCCACCAGCAGAGTCGCGGGACTGCTGAATCAGCCCCAGCATTTT.